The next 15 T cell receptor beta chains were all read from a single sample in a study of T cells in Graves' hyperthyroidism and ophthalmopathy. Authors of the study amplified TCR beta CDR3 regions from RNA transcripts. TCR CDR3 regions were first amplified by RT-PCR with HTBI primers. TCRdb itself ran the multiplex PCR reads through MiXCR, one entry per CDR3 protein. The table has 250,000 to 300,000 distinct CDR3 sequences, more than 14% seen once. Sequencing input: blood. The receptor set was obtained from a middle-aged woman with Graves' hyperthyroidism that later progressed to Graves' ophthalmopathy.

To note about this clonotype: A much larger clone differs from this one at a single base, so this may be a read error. CDR3 sequence: CDSSTGHRNTIYF. The CDR3 bases are TGTGACAGCAGTACGGGGCACCGGAACACCATATATTTT. The gene calls are TRBV6-1 and TRBJ1-3; possibly TRBD1 for D (5 bases). Germline V lookup: CDR1 MNHNS, CDR2 SASEGT. This CDR3 contains 13 residues.

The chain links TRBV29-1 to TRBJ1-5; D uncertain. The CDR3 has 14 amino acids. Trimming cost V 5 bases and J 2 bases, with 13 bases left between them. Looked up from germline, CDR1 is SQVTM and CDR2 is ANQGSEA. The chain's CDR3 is CSVLTGTGNQPQHF. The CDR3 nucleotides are TGCAGCGTTCTGACTGGAACGGGCAATCAGCCCCAGCATTTT.

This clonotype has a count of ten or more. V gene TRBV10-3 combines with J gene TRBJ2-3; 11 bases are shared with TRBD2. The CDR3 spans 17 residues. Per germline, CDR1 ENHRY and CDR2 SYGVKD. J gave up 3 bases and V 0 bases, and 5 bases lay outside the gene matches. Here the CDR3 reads CAISESLAGERTDTQYF. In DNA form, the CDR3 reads TGTGCCATCAGTGAGTCACTAGCGGGAGAGAGGACAGATACGCAGTATTTT.

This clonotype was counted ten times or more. CDR3 sequence reads: CSVDERGTDTQYF. The CDR3 DNA reads TGCAGCGTAGATGAGAGGGGCACAGATACGCAGTATTTT. The genes are TRBV29-1 and TRBJ2-3; the D gene is possibly TRBD2 (5 bases). Germline CDR1 is SQVTM and CDR2 is ANQGSEA. This CDR3 has 13 residues. Trimming removed 6 bases from V and 1 base from J, with 11 bases in between.

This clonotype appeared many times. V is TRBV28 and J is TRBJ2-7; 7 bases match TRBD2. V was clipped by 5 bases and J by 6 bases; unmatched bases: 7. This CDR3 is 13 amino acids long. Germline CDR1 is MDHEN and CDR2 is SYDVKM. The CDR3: CASSPGTKTEQYF. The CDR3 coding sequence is TGTGCCAGCAGTCCCGGGACTAAAACCGAGCAGTACTTC.

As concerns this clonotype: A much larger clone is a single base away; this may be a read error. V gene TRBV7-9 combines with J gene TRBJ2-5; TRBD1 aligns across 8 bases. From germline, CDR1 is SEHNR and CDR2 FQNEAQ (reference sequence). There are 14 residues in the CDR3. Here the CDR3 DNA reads TGTGCCAGCAGCTTTAGGACAGGGTGGGAGATCCAGTACTTC. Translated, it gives CASSFRTGWEIQYF.

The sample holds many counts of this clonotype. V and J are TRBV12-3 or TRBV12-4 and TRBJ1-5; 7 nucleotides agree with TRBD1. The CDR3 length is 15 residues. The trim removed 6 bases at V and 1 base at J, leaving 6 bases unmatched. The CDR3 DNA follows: TGTGCCAGCAGGTTAACAGGGGTCAGCAATCAGCCCCAGCATTTT. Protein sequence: CASRLTGVSNQPQHF.

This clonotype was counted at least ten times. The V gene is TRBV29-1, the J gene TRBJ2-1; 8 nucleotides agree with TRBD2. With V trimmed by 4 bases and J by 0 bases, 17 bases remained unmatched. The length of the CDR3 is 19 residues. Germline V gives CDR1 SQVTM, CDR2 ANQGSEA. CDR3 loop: CSVAGVAGKMAASYNEQFF. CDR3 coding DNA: TGCAGCGTTGCAGGGGTAGCGGGAAAAATGGCGGCCTCCTACAATGAGCAGTTCTTC.

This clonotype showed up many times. CDR3 DNA: TGTGCCAGCAGCCCTGCCTTTGGGGACAACAGGGAAGGCTACACCTTC. Translating gives CASSPAFGDNREGYTF. The chain uses TRBV28 and TRBJ1-2; perhaps TRBD1 as D (6 bases). CDR1 MDHEN and CDR2 SYDVKM come from the germline V gene. With 6 bases removed from V and 8 bases from J, the gap between germline ends came to 25 bases. CDR3 length: 16 amino acids.

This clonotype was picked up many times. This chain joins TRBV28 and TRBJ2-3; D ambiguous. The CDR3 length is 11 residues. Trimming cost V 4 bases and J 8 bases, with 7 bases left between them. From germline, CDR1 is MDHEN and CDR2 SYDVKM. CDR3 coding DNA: TGTGCCAGCAGTTCCCCGATTACGCAGTATTTT. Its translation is CASSSPITQYF.

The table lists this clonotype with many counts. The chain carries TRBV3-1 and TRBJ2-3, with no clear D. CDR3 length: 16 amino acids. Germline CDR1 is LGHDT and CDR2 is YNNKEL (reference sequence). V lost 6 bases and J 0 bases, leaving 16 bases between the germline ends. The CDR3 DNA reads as TGTGCCAGCAGTCTTAACCCCGGAAAGAGCACAGATACGCAGTATTTT. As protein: CASSLNPGKSTDTQYF.

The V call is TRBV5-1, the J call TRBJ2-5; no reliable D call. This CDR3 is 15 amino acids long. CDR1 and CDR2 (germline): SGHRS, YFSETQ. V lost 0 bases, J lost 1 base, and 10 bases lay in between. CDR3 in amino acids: CASSLVTGTQETQYF. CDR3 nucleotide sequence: TGCGCCAGCAGCTTGGTAACCGGTACCCAAGAGACCCAGTACTTC.

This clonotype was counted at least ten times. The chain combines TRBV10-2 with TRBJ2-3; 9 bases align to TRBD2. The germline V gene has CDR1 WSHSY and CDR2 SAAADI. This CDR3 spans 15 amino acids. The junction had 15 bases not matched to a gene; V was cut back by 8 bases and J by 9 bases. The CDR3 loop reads CASAGGSDTSGTQYF. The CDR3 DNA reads TGCGCCAGCGCGGGAGGGAGCGACACGTCGGGCACGCAGTATTTT.

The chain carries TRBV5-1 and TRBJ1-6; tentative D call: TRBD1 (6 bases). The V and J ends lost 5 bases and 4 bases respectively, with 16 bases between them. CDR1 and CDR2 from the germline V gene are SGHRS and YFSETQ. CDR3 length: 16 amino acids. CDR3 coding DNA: TGCGCCAGCAGTACAACCGGGACACCGTATAATTCACCCCTCCACTTT. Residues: CASSTTGTPYNSPLHF.

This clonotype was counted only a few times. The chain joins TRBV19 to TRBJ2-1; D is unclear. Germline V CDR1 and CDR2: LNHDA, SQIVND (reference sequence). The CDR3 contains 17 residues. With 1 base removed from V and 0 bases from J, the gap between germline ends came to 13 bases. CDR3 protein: CASSIVGSPSSYNEQFF. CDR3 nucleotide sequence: TGTGCCAGTAGTATAGTTGGCAGCCCGAGCTCCTACAATGAGCAGTTCTTC.